The T cell receptor beta chain under discussion was sequenced for a study of spatial heterogeneity in lung cancer. Study overall: There were consistently more beta-chain sequences detected than alpha-chain sequences. For the average unique TCR and UMI combination, more than eight occurrences appeared in raw reads.

Time point of the sample: sample taken at primary tumor resection. Sequencing of whole RNA from tumor, nontumor lung or frozen PBMC involved no sorting. The CDR3 is 15 residues long. Germline V lookup: CDR1 MNHEY, CDR2 SMNVEV (reference sequence). V was clipped by 6 bases and J by 0 bases, with 12 bases between them. The library protocol tagged each TCR cDNA with a unique molecular identifier. TCRdb called the 5' RACE reads again in MiXCR, with one record for every CDR3 protein. There are around 11,000 distinct CDR3 sequences in the sample; 3% to 5% occur only once, and roughly 8% lies in the top ten. By share of the sample, this clonotype is medium-sized. Since the library was made to target alpha chains, this beta chain is a stray read and its abundance is not meaningful.

The chain carries TRBV27 and TRBJ2-1; D might be TRBD1 (6 bases). The receptor's source is a male donor with early-stage non-small cell lung cancer. The sample consisted of normal lung tissue next to the tumor, taken at surgery. This chain's CDR3 is CASRSGQSSYNEQFF. The DNA for the CDR3 is TGTGCCAGCAGGTCCGGACAGAGCTCCTACAATGAGCAGTTCTTC.